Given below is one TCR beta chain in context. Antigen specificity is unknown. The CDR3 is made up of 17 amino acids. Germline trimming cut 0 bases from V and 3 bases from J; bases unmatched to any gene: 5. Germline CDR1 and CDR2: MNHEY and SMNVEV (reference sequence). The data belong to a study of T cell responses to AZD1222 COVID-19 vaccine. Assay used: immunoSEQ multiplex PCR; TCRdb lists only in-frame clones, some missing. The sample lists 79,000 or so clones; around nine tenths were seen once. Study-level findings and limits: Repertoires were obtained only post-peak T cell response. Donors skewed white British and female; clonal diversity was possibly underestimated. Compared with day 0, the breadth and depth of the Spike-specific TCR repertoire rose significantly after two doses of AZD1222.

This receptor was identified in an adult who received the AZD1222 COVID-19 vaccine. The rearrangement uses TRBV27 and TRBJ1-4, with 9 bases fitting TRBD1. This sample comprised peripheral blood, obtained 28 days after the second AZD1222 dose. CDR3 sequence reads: CASSLSRWTGANEKLFF. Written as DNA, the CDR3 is TGTGCCAGCAGTTTATCCCGTTGGACAGGGGCTAATGAAAAACTGTTTTTT.